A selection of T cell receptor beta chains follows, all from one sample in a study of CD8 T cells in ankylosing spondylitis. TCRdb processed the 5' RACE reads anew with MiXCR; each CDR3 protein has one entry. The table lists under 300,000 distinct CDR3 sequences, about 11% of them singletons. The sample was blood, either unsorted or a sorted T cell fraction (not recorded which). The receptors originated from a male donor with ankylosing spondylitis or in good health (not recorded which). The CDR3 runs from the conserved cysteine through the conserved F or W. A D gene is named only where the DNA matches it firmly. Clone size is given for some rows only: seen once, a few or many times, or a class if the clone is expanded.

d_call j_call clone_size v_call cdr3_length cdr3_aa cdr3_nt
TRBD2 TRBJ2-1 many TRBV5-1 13 CASSLGPGGEQFF TGCGCCAGCAGCTTGGGACCGGGAGGCGAGCAGTTCTTC
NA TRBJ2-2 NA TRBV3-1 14 CASSRGLDTGELFF TGTGCCAGCAGCAGGGGGTTGGACACCGGGGAGCTGTTTTTT
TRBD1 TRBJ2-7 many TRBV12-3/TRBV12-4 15 CASSPRQGTSSEQYF TGTGCCAGCAGTCCACGACAGGGAACCTCCTCCGAGCAGTACTTC
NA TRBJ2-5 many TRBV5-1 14 CASSLRMSQETQYF TGCGCCAGCAGCTTGAGGATGAGCCAAGAGACCCAGTACTTC
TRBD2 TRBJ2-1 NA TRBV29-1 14 CSVHGLAQSNEQFF TGCAGCGTCCACGGACTAGCGCAAAGCAATGAGCAGTTCTTC
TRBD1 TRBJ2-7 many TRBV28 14 CASHSSGQTYEQYF TGTGCCAGCCACTCATCGGGACAGACCTACGAGCAGTACTTC
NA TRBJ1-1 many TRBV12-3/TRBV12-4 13 CASRPRDGTEAFF TGTGCCAGCAGACCCAGGGATGGCACTGAAGCTTTCTTT
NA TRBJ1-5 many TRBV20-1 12 CSASKSGQPQHF TGCAGTGCCTCGAAGAGTGGGCAGCCCCAGCATTTT
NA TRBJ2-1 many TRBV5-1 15 CASSLRDSSNNEQFF TGCGCCAGCAGCTTAAGGGACTCCTCGAACAATGAGCAGTTCTTC
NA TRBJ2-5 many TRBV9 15 CASSAWGYAGETQYF TGTGCCAGCAGCGCATGGGGGTATGCCGGGGAGACCCAGTACTTC
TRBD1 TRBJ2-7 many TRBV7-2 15 CASSPIGQGSYEQYF TGTGCCAGCAGCCCCATCGGACAGGGCTCCTACGAGCAGTACTTC
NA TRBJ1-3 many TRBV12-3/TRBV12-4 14 CASSQESSGNTIYF TGTGCCAGCAGCCAGGAATCATCTGGAAACACCATATATTTT
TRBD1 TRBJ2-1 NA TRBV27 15 CASRPTGVAYNEQFF TGTGCCAGCAGACCCACAGGGGTCGCCTACAATGAGCAGTTCTTC
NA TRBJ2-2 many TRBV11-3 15 CASSPPTGNTGELFF TGTGCCAGCAGTCCCCCGACTGGGAACACCGGGGAGCTGTTTTTT
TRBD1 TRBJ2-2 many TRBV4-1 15 CASSQRPQGTGELFF TGCGCCAGCAGCCAAAGGCCACAGGGGACCGGGGAGCTGTTTTTT
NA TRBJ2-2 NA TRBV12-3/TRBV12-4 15 CASSLRGTLTGELFF TGTGCCAGCAGTTTGCGAGGGACTCTAACCGGGGAGCTGTTTTTT
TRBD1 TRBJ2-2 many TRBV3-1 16 CASSRRQGTGTGELFF TGTGCCAGCAGCAGACGACAGGGTACGGGCACCGGGGAGCTGTTTTTT
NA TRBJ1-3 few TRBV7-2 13 CASSLLRTNTIYF TGTGCCAGCAGCTTACTCCGTACTAACACCATATATTTT
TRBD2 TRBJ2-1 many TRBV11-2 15 CASSSTSGVADEQFF TGTGCCAGCAGCTCCACTAGCGGGGTGGCGGATGAGCAGTTCTTC
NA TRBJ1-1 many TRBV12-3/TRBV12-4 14 CASSLRTMVTEAFF TGTGCCAGCAGCCTCCGAACTATGGTCACTGAAGCTTTCTTT
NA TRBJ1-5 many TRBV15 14 CATSRVGEVGPQHF TGTGCCACCAGCAGAGTAGGGGAAGTGGGGCCCCAGCATTTT
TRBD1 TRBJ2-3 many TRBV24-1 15 CATSDLRDRGGTQYF TGTGCCACCAGTGATTTAAGGGACAGGGGCGGTACGCAGTATTTT
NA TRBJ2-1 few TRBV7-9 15 CASSPGRASYNEQFF TGTGCCAGCAGCCCGGGCCGAGCCTCCTACAATGAGCAGTTCTTC
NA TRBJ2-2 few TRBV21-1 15 CASGTTGESGGELFF TGTGCCAGCGGGACGACAGGGGAATCGGGCGGGGAGCTGTTTTTT
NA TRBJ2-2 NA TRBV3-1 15 CASSLTGSYTGELFF TGTGCCAGCAGCCTTACAGGGAGCTACACCGGGGAGCTGTTTTTT
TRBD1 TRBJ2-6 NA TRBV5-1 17 CASSMTGSNSGANVLTF TGCGCCAGCAGCATGACAGGGAGCAACTCTGGGGCCAACGTCCTGACTTTC
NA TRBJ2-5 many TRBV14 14 CASSQAGAQETQYF TGTGCCAGCAGCCAAGCCGGGGCTCAAGAGACCCAGTACTTC
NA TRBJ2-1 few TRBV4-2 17 CASSQEGVRTTYNEQFF TGTGCCAGCAGCCAAGAGGGGGTCAGGACTACCTACAATGAGCAGTTCTTC
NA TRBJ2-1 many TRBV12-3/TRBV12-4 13 CASSYAGAYEQFF TGTGCCAGCAGTTACGCTGGTGCGTATGAGCAGTTCTTC
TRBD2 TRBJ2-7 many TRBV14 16 CASSQEAGLDGYEQYF TGTGCCAGCAGCCAAGAGGCTGGACTAGATGGCTACGAGCAGTACTTC
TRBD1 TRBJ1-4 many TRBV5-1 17 CASSLVTGGPTNEKLFF TGCGCCAGCAGCTTGGTAACAGGGGGACCAACTAATGAAAAACTGTTTTTT
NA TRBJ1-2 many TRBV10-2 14 CASSDRGAAYGYTF TGCGCCAGCAGTGATCGTGGGGCGGCCTATGGCTACACCTTC
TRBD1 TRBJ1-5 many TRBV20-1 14 CSAREDRGFQPQHF TGCAGTGCTAGGGAGGACAGGGGGTTTCAGCCCCAGCATTTT
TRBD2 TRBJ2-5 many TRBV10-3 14 CAISDSGGAETQYF TGTGCCATCAGTGATTCGGGGGGGGCAGAGACCCAGTACTTC
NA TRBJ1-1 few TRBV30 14 CAWSVTGGNTEAFF TGTGCCTGGAGTGTGACGGGGGGGAACACTGAAGCTTTCTTT
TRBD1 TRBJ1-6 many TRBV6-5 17 CASSYSNIGTANSPLHF TGTGCCAGCAGTTACTCGAATATCGGGACAGCAAATTCACCCCTCCACTTT
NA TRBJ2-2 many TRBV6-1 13 CASSRGNTGELFF TGTGCCAGCAGCAGGGGAAACACCGGGGAGCTGTTTTTT
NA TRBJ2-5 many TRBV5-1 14 CASSLYSGRETQYF TGCGCCAGCAGCTTGTATTCGGGCCGGGAGACCCAGTACTTC
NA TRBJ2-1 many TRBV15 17 CATSGAAVTFSYNEQFF TGTGCCACCAGTGGGGCGGCGGTGACCTTCTCCTACAATGAGCAGTTCTTC
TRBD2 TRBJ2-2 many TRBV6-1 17 CASSPTSGEPNTGELFF TGTGCCAGCAGTCCCACTAGCGGGGAACCGAACACCGGGGAGCTGTTTTTT
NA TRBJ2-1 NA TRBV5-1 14 CASSEMGRNDEQFF TGCGCCAGCAGCGAGATGGGGAGGAACGATGAGCAGTTCTTC
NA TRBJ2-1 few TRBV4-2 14 CASSQDGSINEQFF TGTGCCAGCAGCCAAGACGGGAGTATCAATGAGCAGTTCTTC
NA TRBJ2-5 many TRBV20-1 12 CSAPTSPETQYF TGCAGTGCCCCAACGTCCCCGGAGACCCAGTACTTC
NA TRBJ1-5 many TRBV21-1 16 CASSLRAGESNQPQHF TGTGCCAGCAGCCTCCGGGCAGGGGAAAGCAATCAGCCCCAGCATTTT
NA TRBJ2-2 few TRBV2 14 CASTRVGNTGELFF TGTGCCAGCACTCGTGTGGGCAACACCGGGGAGCTGTTTTTT
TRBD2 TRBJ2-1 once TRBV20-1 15 CSARDRTSSYNEQFF TGCAGTGCTAGAGATCGGACTAGCTCCTACAATGAGCAGTTCTTC
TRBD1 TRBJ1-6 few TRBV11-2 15 CASSYSGTDNSPLHF TGTGCCAGCAGCTATTCCGGGACAGATAATTCACCCCTCCACTTT
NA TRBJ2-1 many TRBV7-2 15 CASSPSGEGWNEQFF TGTGCCAGCAGCCCCTCGGGAGAAGGGTGGAATGAGCAGTTCTTC
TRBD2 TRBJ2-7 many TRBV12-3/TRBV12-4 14 CASSRTSGTYEQYF TGTGCCAGCAGTAGGACTAGCGGAACCTACGAGCAGTACTTC
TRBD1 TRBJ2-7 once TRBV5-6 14 CASSITGVRYEQYF TGTGCCAGCAGCATTACAGGGGTCCGCTACGAGCAGTACTTC